A single sample gave rise to the 5 T cell receptor beta chains below, sequenced in a study of T cell responses to AZD1222 COVID-19 vaccine. The assay was immunoSEQ multiplex PCR, and TCRdb's table has in-frame clones only and misses some. The sample lists around 110,000 clones, about 80% occurring once. This specimen was peripheral blood, taken on day 0 of AZD1222 vaccination. Every receptor here comes from an adult in good health.

The genes are TRBV6-5 and TRBJ2-7, with a weak D call TRBD2 (7 bases). Trimming stripped 2 bases from V and 0 bases from J, with 14 bases between. From germline, CDR1 is MNHEY and CDR2 SVGAGI. This CDR3 spans 16 amino acids. The CDR3 DNA sequence: TGTGCCAGCAGTTACCGGTCCGGGGGGCCCTCCTACGAGCAGTACTTC. This translates into CASSYRSGGPSYEQYF.

The genes are TRBV25-1 and TRBJ2-2, with unresolved D. Trimming pared 0 bases from V and 3 bases from J, leaving 5 bases between. There are 14 residues in the CDR3. Germline CDR1 and CDR2: MGHDK and SYGVNS. This CDR3 reads CASSEYRDTGELFF. CDR3 DNA sequence: TGTGCCAGCAGTGAATACCGCGACACCGGGGAGCTGTTTTTT.

For the CDR3, the DNA is TGTGCCAGTAGTATAGCGGGGGTTCGGCCCCAGCATTTT. Its protein product is CASSIAGVRPQHF. The gene calls are TRBV19 and TRBJ1-5; D perhaps matches TRBD1 (5 bases). Trimming removed 1 base from V and 9 bases from J, with 10 bases in between. Germline V gene data show CDR1 as LNHDA and CDR2 as SQIVND (reference sequence). The CDR3 loop spans 13 amino acids.

The genes are TRBV7-6 and TRBJ2-1; D possibly corresponds to TRBD2 (5 bases). V was clipped by 2 bases and J by 4 bases, with 12 bases between them. CDR3 length equals 15 residues. Germline CDR1 is SGHVS and CDR2 is FNYEAQ. CDR3 DNA: TGTGCCAGCAGCTTAACCTCTGAGCGGTACAATGAGCAGTTCTTC. This translates into CASSLTSERYNEQFF.

The chain couples TRBV7-2 to TRBJ1-2; the match to TRBD1 covers 10 bases. The CDR3 sequence is 15 residues long. Germline V gene sequence: CDR1 SGHTA, CDR2 FQGNSA. V shed 5 bases, J shed 1 base, and the junction held 4 bases outside the gene matches. As DNA, the CDR3 is TGTGCCAGCAGCGCGGGACAGGGGTATAACTATGGCTACACCTTC. Amino acids: CASSAGQGYNYGYTF.